This TCR beta chain was identified during a study of blood T cell repertoires in COVID-19. Study context: Acute and convalescent COVID-19 samples came from the United States, Italy and Spain.

In the original processing: Amplified reference gene primers provided the basis for estimating nucleated cell counts. Profiled with immunoSEQ multiplex PCR; TCRdb holds only in-frame clones, not every one. V, J and clone size derive from that table, while D and trimming were established from the DNA sequence. Found here are 93,000 or so clones, 84% of them singletons; the top ten hold approximately 12%. V was clipped by 6 bases and J by 6 bases; unmatched bases: 16. The CDR3 is 17 residues long. Germline-derived CDR1 and CDR2 are SNHLY and FYNNEI. The gene calls are TRBV2 and TRBJ1-5; 8 nucleotides agree with TRBD1. Sequenced input: peripheral blood. The receptor's source is a human donor in a cohort sampled during active or convalescent COVID-19. The CDR3 spells CASRRTGMNYLVQPQHF. The CDR3 DNA sequence: TGTGCCAGCAGAAGGACAGGGATGAATTATCTGGTTCAGCCCCAGCATTTT.